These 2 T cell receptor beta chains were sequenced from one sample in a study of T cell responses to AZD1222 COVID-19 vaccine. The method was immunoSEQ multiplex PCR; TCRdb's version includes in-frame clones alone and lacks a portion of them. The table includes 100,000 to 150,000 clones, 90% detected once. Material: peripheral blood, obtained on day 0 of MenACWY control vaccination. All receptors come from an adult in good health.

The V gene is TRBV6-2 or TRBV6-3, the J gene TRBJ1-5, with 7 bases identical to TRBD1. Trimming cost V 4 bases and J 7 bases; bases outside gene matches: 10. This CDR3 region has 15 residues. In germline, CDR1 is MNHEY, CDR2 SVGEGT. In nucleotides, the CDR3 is TGTGCCAGCAGTTGGGACAGCAACAACCCCCAGCCCCAGCATTTT. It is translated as CASSWDSNNPQPQHF.

CDR3 nucleotides: TGTGCCAGCAGCCGTCAAGGGGGTCCTTACAATGAGCAGTTCTTC. Its protein is CASSRQGGPYNEQFF. The rearrangement joins TRBV14 to TRBJ2-1; tentative D call: TRBD1 (6 bases). The CDR3 sequence is 15 residues long. CDR1 and CDR2 from the germline V gene are SGHDN and FVKESK. Trimming removed 4 bases from V and 4 bases from J, with 14 bases in between.